This T cell receptor (beta chain) came from a study of cytomegalovirus exposure and HLA in healthy donors. Remarks on this clone: Its antigen is not known.

The PCR had 60 Vbeta and 13 Jbeta primers. Sequenced by immunoSEQ multiplex PCR; TCRdb stores in-frame clones only, minus some. The data contain 150,000 or so clones, 80% of them singletons. Broader study findings: A missense DCLRE1C variant was associated with V- and J-gene trimming of TCR beta chains in a later analysis, and an independent cohort replicated the association. Accurate HLA-A and HLA-B prediction from TCR beta sequences was reported for most subjects. At a 0.05 false discovery rate, a later analysis found around 17,000 TCR beta sequences to be associated with HLA alleles. Segments of the TCR beta V type were, in most cases, productive about 90% or about 30% of the time in an earlier analysis.

Trimming took 4 bases from V and 8 from J; bases not matched to a gene: 4. Germline lookup yields CDR1 MDHEN and CDR2 SYDVKM. CDR3 length equals 12 residues. Sequencing used PBMCs. The chain links TRBV28 to TRBJ1-2; 7 bases map to TRBD1. This receptor was obtained from a man in his thirties or forties in good health and CMV-seropositive. CDR3 loop: CASSSYRGGYTF. The CDR3 DNA reads TGTGCCAGCAGTTCTTACAGGGGAGGCTACACCTTC.